These T cell receptor beta chains were read from a single sample in a study of cytomegalovirus exposure and HLA in healthy donors. Generated by immunoSEQ multiplex PCR, the TCRdb table keeps only in-frame clones and is missing some. The data show 90,000 to 110,000 clones, about three quarters seen once. Sequences were obtained from PBMCs. These receptors originate from a woman in her thirties or forties in good health and CMV-seropositive. Both conserved end residues are part of each CDR3. The D gene is left open where the match is weak. Only part of the rows carry a size: once, few, many, or a class if the clone is expanded.

D gene: NA
V gene: TRBV19
clone size: NA
J gene: TRBJ2-1
CDR3 DNA: TGTGCCAGTAGTATCAGCAATGAGCAGTTCTTC
CDR3 protein: CASSISNEQFF

D gene: NA
V gene: TRBV2
clone size: NA
J gene: TRBJ1-1
CDR3 DNA: TGTGCCAGCAGTGAAACCCTAGTGGCTTTCTTT
CDR3 protein: CASSETLVAFF

D gene: TRBD1
V gene: TRBV11-2
clone size: NA
J gene: TRBJ1-2
CDR3 DNA: TGTGCCAGCGAGGGGGCTTACTATGGCTACACCTTC
CDR3 protein: CASEGAYYGYTF

D gene: NA
V gene: TRBV28
clone size: NA
J gene: TRBJ1-4
CDR3 DNA: TGTGCCAGCAGTCCCTCGAGCAATGAAAAACTGTTTTTT
CDR3 protein: CASSPSSNEKLFF

D gene: TRBD1
V gene: TRBV4-1
clone size: NA
J gene: TRBJ1-1
CDR3 DNA: TGCGCCAGCAGCTTCCGGACAGGGGTGAACACTGAAGCTTTCTTT
CDR3 protein: CASSFRTGVNTEAFF

D gene: TRBD1
V gene: TRBV6-5
clone size: few
J gene: TRBJ1-2
CDR3 DNA: TGTGCCAGCAGCCTACAGGGGGCTAACTATGGCTACACCTTC
CDR3 protein: CASSLQGANYGYTF

D gene: TRBD2
V gene: TRBV4-1
clone size: NA
J gene: TRBJ2-7
CDR3 DNA: TGCGCCAGCAAGGAATCAGGGACTAGCCACGAGCAGTACTTC
CDR3 protein: CASKESGTSHEQYF

D gene: TRBD1
V gene: TRBV19
clone size: few
J gene: TRBJ1-6
CDR3 DNA: TGTGCCAGTAGTATATTCCCCGACAGGGGCGGCTCACCCCTCCACTTT
CDR3 protein: CASSIFPDRGGSPLHF

D gene: TRBD1
V gene: TRBV10-3
clone size: NA
J gene: TRBJ2-5
CDR3 DNA: TGTGCCATCAGTGAGCCCCGGACAGGGTTGGAGACCCAGTACTTC
CDR3 protein: CAISEPRTGLETQYF

D gene: TRBD2
V gene: TRBV15
clone size: NA
J gene: TRBJ2-5
CDR3 DNA: TGTGCCACCAGCAGAGATCTGGGGCGGGAGGGGTGGGAGACCCAGTACTTC
CDR3 protein: CATSRDLGREGWETQYF

D gene: NA
V gene: TRBV6-6
clone size: NA
J gene: TRBJ2-7
CDR3 DNA: TGTGCCAGCAGTTACGGGTCAGGGCTAGGCTACGAGCAGTACTTC
CDR3 protein: CASSYGSGLGYEQYF

D gene: TRBD1
V gene: TRBV7-9
clone size: NA
J gene: TRBJ1-2
CDR3 DNA: TGTGCCAGCAGCTTTGGACAGGGGTATGGCTACACCTTC
CDR3 protein: CASSFGQGYGYTF

D gene: NA
V gene: TRBV4-3
clone size: few
J gene: TRBJ2-7
CDR3 DNA: TGCGCCAGCAGCCAAGTACCCTACCGGACTCCTTTTGTAGGGTCCACCTACGAGCAGTACTTC
CDR3 protein: CASSQVPYRTPFVGSTYEQYF

D gene: TRBD1
V gene: TRBV9
clone size: NA
J gene: TRBJ2-3
CDR3 DNA: TGTGCCAGCAGCGAAGCTCCAAGACAGGGTGATACGCAGTATTTT
CDR3 protein: CASSEAPRQGDTQYF

D gene: TRBD2
V gene: TRBV7-2
clone size: NA
J gene: TRBJ2-1
CDR3 DNA: TGTGCCAGCAGCCCTGGACTAGCTCTTATCTACAATGAGCAGTTCTTC
CDR3 protein: CASSPGLALIYNEQFF

D gene: NA
V gene: TRBV21-1
clone size: few
J gene: TRBJ2-1
CDR3 DNA: TGTGCCAGCAGCAAAGGGACTAGCGGGAGGATGAATGAGCAGTTCTTC
CDR3 protein: CASSKGTSGRMNEQFF

D gene: NA
V gene: TRBV29-1
clone size: NA
J gene: TRBJ2-1
CDR3 DNA: TGCAGCGTCTATTACAATGAGCAGTTCTTC
CDR3 protein: CSVYYNEQFF

D gene: NA
V gene: TRBV28
clone size: once
J gene: TRBJ2-1
CDR3 DNA: TGTGCCAGCAGTTATTCGAATGAGCAGTTCTTC
CDR3 protein: CASSYSNEQFF

D gene: TRBD1
V gene: TRBV18
clone size: NA
J gene: TRBJ1-5
CDR3 DNA: TGTGCCAGCTCAAGGGACAGGGTTGAGCCCCAGCATTTT
CDR3 protein: CASSRDRVEPQHF

D gene: TRBD2
V gene: TRBV7-6
clone size: NA
J gene: TRBJ2-7
CDR3 DNA: TGTGCCAGCAGCACCCCGGGGGGCGAGCAGTACTTC
CDR3 protein: CASSTPGGEQYF

D gene: TRBD2
V gene: TRBV5-1
clone size: NA
J gene: TRBJ2-7
CDR3 DNA: TGCGCCAGCAGCTTGGGTCCGGGACTAGCGGGGGGTGCTGGGGAGCAGTACTTC
CDR3 protein: CASSLGPGLAGGAGEQYF

D gene: NA
V gene: TRBV7-9
clone size: NA
J gene: TRBJ1-1
CDR3 DNA: TGTTCCAGCAGCAACCCAGGACTCACTGAAGCTTTCTTT
CDR3 protein: CSSSNPGLTEAFF

D gene: NA
V gene: TRBV4-1
clone size: NA
J gene: TRBJ1-1
CDR3 DNA: TGCGCCAGCAGCCCCAGTCGGGGGTTGGGCACTGAAGCTTTCTTT
CDR3 protein: CASSPSRGLGTEAFF

D gene: NA
V gene: TRBV28
clone size: once
J gene: TRBJ2-7
CDR3 DNA: TGTGCCAGCAGAAACAGTCGTCCCTCCTACGAGCAGTACTTC
CDR3 protein: CASRNSRPSYEQYF

D gene: TRBD1
V gene: TRBV7-2
clone size: once
J gene: TRBJ1-3
CDR3 DNA: TGTGCCAGCAGCCCATACGGACAGGGCTTAATAAACACCATATATTTT
CDR3 protein: CASSPYGQGLINTIYF

D gene: NA
V gene: TRBV27
clone size: NA
J gene: TRBJ2-5
CDR3 DNA: TGTGCCAGCAGTTTTCAGGAGACCCAGTACTTC
CDR3 protein: CASSFQETQYF

D gene: TRBD1
V gene: TRBV7-9
clone size: few
J gene: TRBJ1-1
CDR3 DNA: TGTGCCAGCAGCTATGGACAGGGTATCCTCATGAACACTGAAGCTTTCTTT
CDR3 protein: CASSYGQGILMNTEAFF

D gene: TRBD2
V gene: TRBV19
clone size: NA
J gene: TRBJ2-7
CDR3 DNA: TGTGCCAGTAGTATAGCGGGGGGGACCTACGAGCAGTACTTC
CDR3 protein: CASSIAGGTYEQYF

D gene: NA
V gene: TRBV6-1
clone size: NA
J gene: TRBJ1-5
CDR3 DNA: TGTGCCAGCAGTGGGAAGACGGGAGATGGACTTAACAATCAGCCCCAGCATTTT
CDR3 protein: CASSGKTGDGLNNQPQHF

D gene: TRBD2
V gene: TRBV5-4
clone size: NA
J gene: TRBJ2-5
CDR3 DNA: TGTGCCAGCAGCTCTGGACTAGCGGGAGTCTCCCGGGGTCGAGAGACCCAGTACTTC
CDR3 protein: CASSSGLAGVSRGRETQYF

D gene: TRBD1
V gene: TRBV28
clone size: NA
J gene: TRBJ1-1
CDR3 DNA: TGTGCCAGCAGTAGAGACAGGGGGCGGACTGAAGCTTTCTTT
CDR3 protein: CASSRDRGRTEAFF

D gene: TRBD1
V gene: TRBV5-1
clone size: NA
J gene: TRBJ1-2
CDR3 DNA: TGCGCCAGCAGCCCCCTGGACAGGGACTATGGCTACACCTTC
CDR3 protein: CASSPLDRDYGYTF

D gene: TRBD1
V gene: TRBV5-1
clone size: few
J gene: TRBJ2-3
CDR3 DNA: TGCGCCAGCAGCTCATTTACGGGACAGGGTGAGGATACGCAGTATTTT
CDR3 protein: CASSSFTGQGEDTQYF